This T cell receptor beta chain originates from a study of T cells in Graves' hyperthyroidism and ophthalmopathy (dated by TCRdb to about 2019). In the study overall: Peripheral blood samples were taken at initial diagnosis, before any treatment was given. An independent validation cohort of under 20 hyperthyroidism patients and roughly 16 patients who later progressed to ophthalmopathy tested prospective prediction of ophthalmopathy. TCR Vbeta CDR3 sequencing of roughly 140 peripheral blood samples (more than 40 ophthalmopathy, about 75 hyperthyroidism and 17 progressor patients) is reported in the paper. To identify distinguishing TCR V-J signatures, a discovery cohort of around 98 patients was used, comprising fewer than 45 with Graves' ophthalmopathy and 57 with stable Graves' hyperthyroidism. The 100 or so discovery patients were randomly split 7:3 into training and test sets. Once sampling was done, hyperthyroidism patients were given methimazole at a starting dose of 30 mg daily, whereas ophthalmopathy patients were given high-dose intravenous methylprednisolone. In addition, the study compared T-cell repertoires in thyroid tissue and in blood from several Graves' hyperthyroidism patients.

Results and caveats for the whole study, not just this receptor: Blood samples also contained most of the expanded thyroid clonotypes (frequency above 0.001), which suggests that blood repertoires may reflect thyroid immune responses. A 13 V-J signature model separated ophthalmopathy from stable hyperthyroidism, with roughly 88% sensitivity and 81% to 82% specificity in cross-validation and 80%/75% in testing. In validation, the model predicted progression to ophthalmopathy with approximately 71% sensitivity and less than 75% specificity, a median of around 6.6 months before onset. No statistical method was used to fix the sample size in advance, and group allocation was not hidden from the investigators.

TCR beta CDR3 regions were amplified from RNA transcripts. The first round of RT-PCR for the TCR CDR3 was performed with the HTBI primer set and the Qiagen OneStep RT-PCR kit. A second multiplex PCR round built the libraries, followed by size selection and purification. Paired-end sequencing of the libraries was performed with 100 bp reads on an Illumina HiSeq2000. The original pipeline was this. SOAPnuke was used to process the raw data, removing reads that contained adapters or uncalled bases, had a mean Phred below 15, or lacked an exact match to the constant primer or identifier. High-quality paired reads were merged with COPE v1.2.5, and unique nucleotide sequences were defined as clonotypes. Clonotypes were aligned to IMGT TRBV, TRBD and TRBJ reference segments using MiTCR v1.1. The analysis included only V-J combinations with a frequency above 0.0001, which together covered around 99% of the repertoires. The TCS score was defined as the ratio of F50 (clonal expansion) to E x V (chaos), calculated using BLOSUM62-based TCRdist between CDR3 peptides within each V-J. Welch's t-statistics and random forest reduced roughly 540 V-J features to 10 to 15, which were used in a naive Bayes classifier (R e1071). TCRdb reprocessing: public reads trimmed at Q25 with fastp, clones called with MiXCR, in-frame beta chains kept. Identical CDR3 protein sequences are pooled into one entry, listed with their most common genes and DNA. None of the V and J calls come from the authors' own analysis; TCRdb made them. The sample table records approximately 720,000 distinct CDR3 sequences; under 20% of these occur just once. Of the sample, 15% to 20% is held by the ten largest clones.

Hyperthyroidism patients were newly diagnosed, had a disease duration of under 2 months, and were aged 18 to 65 years. Exclusion was applied to patients with uncontrolled infections, other autoimmune diseases, pregnancy or lactation. Diagnoses were based on clinical symptoms, serum thyroxine and TRAb, thyroid ultrasound and orbital computed tomography. Blood from progressor patients was collected at the time of first diagnosis with hyperthyroidism, before any ophthalmopathy symptoms had appeared. PBMCs were separated from roughly 10 ml of fresh peripheral blood using Ficoll-Paque density gradient centrifugation. Patients classed as progressors first received a Graves' hyperthyroidism diagnosis and then went on to develop ophthalmopathy during follow-up. Total RNA was extracted using Trizol reagent, and RNA quality was assessed on an Agilent 2100 Bioanalyzer. This clonotype was seen a handful of times. The clone's antigen remains unknown. No much larger clone exists at a distance of one base, and base qualities are not known.

The V end loses 1 base and the J end loses 0 bases, and a stretch of 10 bases separates them. CDR1 and CDR2, looked up from the germline V gene (reference sequence), are DFQATT and SNEGSKA. From the cysteine up to the phenylalanine, the CDR3 has a length of 14 residues. Only the CDR3 DNA stays, 42 bases, in frame from base 1. Sequenced: blood. The sequence derives from a woman in her forties or fifties with Graves' hyperthyroidism that later progressed to Graves' ophthalmopathy. The rearrangement joined TRBV20-1 to TRBJ2-7; the D segment could be TRBD2, given 7 matching bases. The CDR3 here reads CSARAGGPSYEQYF. The DNA sequence is given as TGCAGTGCTAGAGCGGGGGGCCCCTCCTACGAGCAGTACTTC.